One sample yielded the 6 T cell receptor beta chains listed below, sequenced in a study of cytomegalovirus exposure and HLA in healthy donors. PCR amplification relied on 60 Vbeta primers (plus 13 Jbeta primers). Sequenced by immunoSEQ multiplex PCR; TCRdb stores in-frame clones only, minus some. This sample contains under 100,000 clones. The specimen was PBMCs. The receptors originated from a woman in her twenties or thirties in good health and CMV-seronegative.

This sequence joins TRBV2 and TRBJ2-7; the D is unclear. This CDR3 spans 15 amino acids. V dropped 5 bases and J dropped 7 bases, with 21 bases sitting between them. Germline V gene sequence: CDR1 SNHLY, CDR2 FYNNEI. The CDR3 loop is CASSSLGAHPGEQYF. In DNA form, the CDR3 reads TGTGCCAGCAGTAGCCTGGGTGCCCACCCGGGTGAGCAGTACTTC.

The chain carries TRBV15 and TRBJ2-1, with D unresolved. The V end was cut by 0 bases, the J end by 3 bases, with 12 bases between. In germline, CDR1 is LNHNV, CDR2 YYDKDF (reference sequence). This CDR3 is built from 16 residues. The CDR3 region has the DNA TGTGCCACCAGCAGAGATAGTGCAGGTTACTACAATGAGCAGTTCTTC. Amino acids: CATSRDSAGYYNEQFF.

The chain combines TRBV18 with TRBJ2-1, with a possible D match to TRBD1 (6 bases). The germline CDR1 and CDR2 sequences are KGHSH and LQKENI. The CDR3 runs to 14 residues. The germline V and J ends were trimmed by 3 bases and 8 bases, with 14 bases remaining between them. The CDR3 nucleotides are TGTGCCAGCTCACCCTTCACACAGGGCGATGAGCAGTTCTTC. It yields the protein CASSPFTQGDEQFF.

This chain links TRBV9 with TRBJ2-1; 8 nucleotides agree with TRBD1. After removal of 0 bases from V and 5 bases from J, the junction contained 7 bases not matched to a gene. The CDR3 is 16 amino acids. CDR1 is SGDLS, CDR2 YYNGEE, per germline. CDR3 coding DNA: TGTGCCAGCAGCGTAGAGGACAGGGCATTCGACAATGAGCAGTTCTTC. Translation gives CASSVEDRAFDNEQFF.

The rearrangement joins TRBV4-1 to TRBJ2-6, with 7 bases matching TRBD2. The V gene end was trimmed by 0 bases and the J gene end by 4 bases; junction bases not matched to a gene: 3. This CDR3 region has 16 residues. Germline V gene sequence: CDR1 MGHRA, CDR2 YSYEKL. The chain's CDR3 is CASSQDGGDGANVLTF. The CDR3 nucleotides read TGCGCCAGCAGCCAAGATGGGGGGGACGGGGCCAACGTCCTGACTTTC.

This sequence joins TRBV5-1 and TRBJ1-2; 7 nucleotides agree with TRBD1. Germline V gene data show CDR1 as SGHRS and CDR2 as YFSETQ. The CDR3 is 14 residues long. V lost 5 bases to trimming and J lost 5 bases; unmatched junction nucleotides: 9. The CDR3 sequence is CASRETGAVYGYTF. DNA for the CDR3: TGCGCCAGCAGGGAAACAGGGGCCGTATATGGCTACACCTTC.